This T cell receptor (beta chain) stems from a study of patients and donors after allogeneic stem cell transplantation. CDR1 LGHNA and CDR2 YSLEER come from the germline V gene. The CDR3 length is 15 residues. In regard to this clonotype: At one end the junction does not follow the germline gene, possibly because of a read error.

TCRdb re-derived calls from the RT-PCR reads in MiXCR, one entry per CDR3 protein. The sample shows around 200,000 distinct CDR3 sequences, about 38% of them seen only once. The specimen was blood, either unsorted or a sorted T cell fraction (not recorded which). This clonotype was sampled from a human donor who was either an allogeneic HSCT recipient or a stem cell or donor lymphocyte infusion donor (not recorded which). It is not recorded whose cells these are; they may come from a transplant donor. This chain links TRBV4-3 with TRBJ2-1; 7 positions agree with TRBD2. CDR3 in DNA: TGCGCCAGCAGCAAAGAGCGGGGTTACCACAATGAGCAGTTCTTC. This gives the protein CASSKERGYHNEQFF.